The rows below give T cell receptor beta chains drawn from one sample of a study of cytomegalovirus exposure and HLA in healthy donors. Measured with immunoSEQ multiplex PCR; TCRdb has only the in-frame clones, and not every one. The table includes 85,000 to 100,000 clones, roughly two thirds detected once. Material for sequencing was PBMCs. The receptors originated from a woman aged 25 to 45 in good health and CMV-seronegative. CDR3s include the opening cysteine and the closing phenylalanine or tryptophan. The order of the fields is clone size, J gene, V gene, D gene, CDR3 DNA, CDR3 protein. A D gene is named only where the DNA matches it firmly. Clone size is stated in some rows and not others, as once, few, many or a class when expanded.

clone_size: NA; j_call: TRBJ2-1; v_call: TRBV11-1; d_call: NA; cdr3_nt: TGTGCCAGCAGCCCACCCCTTGGGGCAGGAAGATACAATGAGCAGTTCTTC; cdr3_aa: CASSPPLGAGRYNEQFF
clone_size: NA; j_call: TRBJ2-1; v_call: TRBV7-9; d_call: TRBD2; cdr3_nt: TGTGCCAGCAGCTCACTAGCGGGGGGTCTGTACAATGAGCAGTTCTTC; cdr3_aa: CASSSLAGGLYNEQFF
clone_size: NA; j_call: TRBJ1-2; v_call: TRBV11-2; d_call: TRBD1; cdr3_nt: TGTGCCAGCAGCTCCCGGACAGGAAGGAACTATGGCTACACCTTC; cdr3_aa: CASSSRTGRNYGYTF
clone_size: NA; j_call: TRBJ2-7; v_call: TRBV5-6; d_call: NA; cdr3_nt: TGTGCCAGCAGCTTAGTGACAGCCACATTCTACGAGCAGTACTTC; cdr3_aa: CASSLVTATFYEQYF
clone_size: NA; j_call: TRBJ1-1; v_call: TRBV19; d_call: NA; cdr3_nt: TGTGCCAGTAGCCGGGGAGGAGTTGGGAACACTGAAGCTTTCTTT; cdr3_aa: CASSRGGVGNTEAFF
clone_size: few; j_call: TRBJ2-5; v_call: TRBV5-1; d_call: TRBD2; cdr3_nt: TGCGCCAGCAGCTTGACTAGCGGCAAAGAGACCCAGTACTTC; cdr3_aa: CASSLTSGKETQYF
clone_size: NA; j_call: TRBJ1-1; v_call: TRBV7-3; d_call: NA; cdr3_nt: TGTGCCAGCAGTATTCGAGAGGGCGCTGAAGCTTTCTTT; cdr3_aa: CASSIREGAEAFF
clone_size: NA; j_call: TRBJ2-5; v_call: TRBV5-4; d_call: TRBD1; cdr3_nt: TGTGCCAGCAGCTTGTTGACAGGGCCCTTATTACAAGAGACCCAGTACTTC; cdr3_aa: CASSLLTGPLLQETQYF
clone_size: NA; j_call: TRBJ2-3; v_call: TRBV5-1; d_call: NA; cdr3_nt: TGCGCCAGCAGATTAGGGACTGCAGATACGCAGTATTTT; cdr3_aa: CASRLGTADTQYF
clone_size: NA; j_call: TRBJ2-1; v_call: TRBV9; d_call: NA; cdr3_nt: TGTGCCAGCAGCGTAGGTGGCGGGATGGGAGGTGAGCAGTTCTTC; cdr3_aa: CASSVGGGMGGEQFF
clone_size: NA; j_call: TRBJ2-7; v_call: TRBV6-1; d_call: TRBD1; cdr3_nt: TGTGCCAGCAGGAAGGGAAGACAGGGGAACTACGAGCAGTACTTC; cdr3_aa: CASRKGRQGNYEQYF
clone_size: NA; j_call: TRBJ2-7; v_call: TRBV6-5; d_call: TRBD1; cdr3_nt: TGTGCCAGCAGTAGGACAGGGACCACCTACGAGCAGTACTTC; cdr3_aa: CASSRTGTTYEQYF
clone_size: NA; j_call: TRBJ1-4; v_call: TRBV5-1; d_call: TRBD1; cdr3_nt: TGCGCCAGCAGCCGGACAGGGCCGCGTGAAAAACTGTTTTTT; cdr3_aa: CASSRTGPREKLFF
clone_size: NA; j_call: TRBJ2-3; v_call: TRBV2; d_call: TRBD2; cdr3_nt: TGTGCCAGTAGCGGGAGGCCCCCAGATACGCAGTATTTT; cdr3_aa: CASSGRPPDTQYF
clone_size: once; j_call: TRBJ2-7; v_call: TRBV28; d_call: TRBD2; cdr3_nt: TGTGCCAGCACTAGCGGAAGTCCCTACGAGCAGTACTTC; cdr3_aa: CASTSGSPYEQYF
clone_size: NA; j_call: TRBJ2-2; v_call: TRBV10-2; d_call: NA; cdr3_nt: TGCGCCAGCCAGTCTCGCCCCGGGGAGCTGTTTTTT; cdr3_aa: CASQSRPGELFF